This entry lists 16 T cell receptor beta chains sequenced from one sample in a study of identical twins. TCRdb fed the 5' RACE reads into MiXCR, producing one record per CDR3 protein. The sample contains around 1.7 million distinct CDR3 sequences, roughly a third of which appear only once. Sequenced: cord blood. The receptors stem from a newborn girl in good health.

This clonotype was detected only a few times. The chain joins TRBV6-6 to TRBJ2-5, with 11 bases fitting TRBD2. The CDR3 has 16 amino acids. With 2 bases clipped from V and 5 bases from J, the junction kept 7 bases outside the gene matches. CDR1 and CDR2 (germline): MNHNY, SVGAGI (reference sequence). CDR3 nucleotide sequence: TGTGCCAGCAGTTACGGCCTAGCGGGAGGTTCGGAGACCCAGTACTTC. As protein: CASSYGLAGGSETQYF.

The chain couples TRBV6-5 to TRBJ2-7, with 7 bases that match TRBD1. After removal of 5 bases from V and 0 bases from J, the junction contained 7 bases not matched to a gene. Germline assignment: CDR1 MNHEY and CDR2 SVGAGI. This CDR3 has 15 amino acids. CDR3 nucleotides: TGTGCCAGCAGTGCCTCCGGGACAGTCTCCTACGAGCAGTACTTC. Residues: CASSASGTVSYEQYF.

The rearrangement links TRBV14 to TRBJ2-3; tentatively, D is TRBD1 or TRBD2 (5 bases each). Per germline, CDR1 SGHDN and CDR2 FVKESK. CDR3 length: 14 residues. The V end lost 3 bases, the J end lost 3 bases, and 10 bases lay between the germline ends. CDR3 residues: CASSHEWGTDTQYF. In nucleotides, the CDR3 is TGTGCCAGCAGCCACGAGTGGGGGACAGATACGCAGTATTTT.

V is TRBV3-1 and J is TRBJ2-1; TRBD1 aligns across 8 bases. In germline, CDR1 is LGHDT, CDR2 YNNKEL (reference sequence). V gave up 5 bases and J gave up 11 bases; unmatched junction bases: 8. CDR3 length: 13 residues. This CDR3 is CASSVDRGQKQFF. The CDR3 nucleotides are TGTGCCAGCAGCGTCGACAGGGGACAAAAGCAGTTCTTC.

This clonotype was counted between two and nine times. The chain employs TRBV7-2 and TRBJ2-5; 10 bases are shared with TRBD2. Germline CDR1 and CDR2: SGHTA and FQGNSA. J gave up 3 bases and V 0 bases, and 4 bases lay outside the gene matches. The CDR3 length is 16 residues. CDR3 protein: CASSLAGSGRKETQYF. DNA of the CDR3: TGTGCCAGCAGCTTAGCGGGTAGCGGGAGGAAAGAGACCCAGTACTTC.

In regard to this clonotype: This may be a read error: a much more frequent sequence differs by one nucleotide. V gene TRBV2 combines with J gene TRBJ1-1; no clear D. The CDR3 runs 11 residues. Germline assignment: CDR1 SNHLY and CDR2 FYNNEI. CDR3 protein: CASRVNTEVFF. CDR3 in DNA: TGTGCCAGCAGGGTGAACACTGAAGTTTTCTTT.

This clonotype was detected a few times. The CDR3 protein is CASSLGGSGRFNEQFF. Here the CDR3 DNA reads TGCGCCAGCAGCTTGGGAGGTTCGGGAAGGTTCAATGAGCAGTTCTTC. The chain carries TRBV5-1 and TRBJ2-1; TRBD2 might be the D (5 bases). Germline CDR1 and CDR2: SGHRS and YFSETQ. CDR3 length equals 16 residues. The V end lost 0 bases, the J end lost 6 bases, and 16 bases lay between the germline ends.

The chain has TRBV28 and TRBJ1-1; 7 positions match TRBD1. CDR3 length: 15 residues. The germline V gene has CDR1 MDHEN and CDR2 SYDVKM. V lost 7 bases to trimming and J lost 6 bases; unmatched junction nucleotides: 14. CDR3 loop: CASTQRGGGRSEAFF. In DNA form, the CDR3 reads TGTGCCAGCACCCAACGGGGAGGGGGCCGATCTGAAGCTTTCTTT. The full variable domain, its missing parts supplied by reference TRBV28 and TRBJ1-1, is DVKVTQSSRYLVKRTGEKVFLECVQDMDHENMFWYRQDPGLGLRLIYFSYDVKMKEKGDIPEGYSVSREKKERFSLILESASTNQTSMYLCASTQRGGGRSEAFFGQGTRLTVV.

CDR3 residues: CASCIDRGLNTEAFF. CDR3 DNA: TGTGCCAGCTGTATCGACAGGGGATTAAACACTGAAGCTTTCTTT. This chain uses TRBV5-4 with TRBJ1-1, with 8 nucleotides matching TRBD1. V was pared by 7 bases and J by 2 bases, with 10 bases of the junction left unmatched. CDR3 size: 15 residues. The germline CDR1 and CDR2 sequences are SGHNT and YYREEE (reference sequence).

This clonotype was seen a handful of times. V usage is TRBV12-3 or TRBV12-4 and J usage is TRBJ2-7, with D unclear. This CDR3 has 13 amino acids. V was trimmed by 6 bases and J by 0 bases, leaving 9 bases between them. The CDR3 DNA sequence: TGTGCCAGCAGCGTGGACGTCTCCTACGAGCAGTACTTC. Encoded protein: CASSVDVSYEQYF.

There are a few counts of this clonotype. The rearrangement uses TRBV14 and TRBJ2-1; D unresolved. V was trimmed by 2 bases and J by 5 bases, leaving 7 bases between them. Germline-derived CDR1 and CDR2 are SGHDN and FVKESK. The CDR3 runs to 13 residues. The CDR3 here is CASSQRPNNEQFF. The CDR3 DNA reads as TGTGCCAGCAGCCAACGACCAAACAATGAGCAGTTCTTC.

This sequence joins TRBV29-1 and TRBJ1-2; 11 bases map to TRBD1. V lost 1 base and J lost 5; bases outside the gene matches: 6. This CDR3 has 15 amino acids. Germline lookup yields CDR1 SQVTM and CDR2 ANQGSEA. CDR3 in DNA: TGCAGCGTTGAAGTCTTGGGGACAGGGGGTTATGGCTACACCTTC. Its protein is CSVEVLGTGGYGYTF.

V and J are TRBV11-2 and TRBJ2-6, with D possibly TRBD1 on 7 matching bases. Germline V gene sequence: CDR1 SGHAT, CDR2 FQNNGV. This CDR3 is built from 17 residues. Trimming took off 5 bases at V and 3 bases at J, with 17 bases between the two ends. The CDR3 is CASSRKGGGVGANVLTF. Here the CDR3 DNA reads TGTGCCAGCAGCCGGAAAGGAGGGGGCGTTGGGGCCAACGTCCTGACTTTC. The whole variable domain, remainder taken from reference TRBV11-2 and TRBJ2-6, is EAGVAQSPRYKIIEKRQSVAFWCNPISGHATLYWYQQILGQGPKLLIQFQNNGVVDDSQLPKDRFSAERLKGVDSTLKIQPAKLEDSAVYLCASSRKGGGVGANVLTFGAGSRLTVL.

The chain employs TRBV5-1 and TRBJ1-4, with D maybe TRBD1 (6 bases). The V end lost 4 bases, the J end lost 0 bases, and 16 bases lay between the germline ends. Germline CDR1 reads SGHRS; CDR2 reads YFSETQ. The CDR3 is 17 residues long. Written as DNA, the CDR3 is TGCGCCAGCAGCGTCACAGGGACGGTTGCAACTAATGAAAAACTGTTTTTT. It translates to CASSVTGTVATNEKLFF.

This clonotype was observed a few times. This chain joins TRBV10-3 and TRBJ2-1, with 12 nucleotides matching TRBD2. Trimming removed 8 bases from V and 4 bases from J; junction bases left unmatched: 0. Germline V lookup: CDR1 ENHRY, CDR2 SYGVKD. The CDR3 loop spans 13 amino acids. This chain's CDR3 is CAIGLAGYNEQFF. CDR3 bases: TGTGCCATCGGACTAGCGGGGTACAATGAGCAGTTCTTC.

The chain uses TRBV5-1 and TRBJ2-1; D perhaps matches TRBD2 (5 bases). This CDR3 is built from 15 residues. CDR1 is SGHRS, CDR2 YFSETQ, per germline. V lost 0 bases, J lost 2 bases, and 9 bases lay in between. The CDR3 DNA reads TGCGCCAGCAGCTTGGCCTACGGGGCCTACAATGAGCAGTTCTTC. Residues: CASSLAYGAYNEQFF.